Given below is one T cell receptor (beta chain) in context. The data belong to a study of blood T cell repertoires in COVID-19. Study summary: Specimens from acute and convalescent COVID-19 originated in the United States, Italy and Spain. PBMCs, B-cell-depleted T cells, or T cells provided the cDNA or gDNA that made up the material.

Under the authors' procedure: Reference gene primer amplification yielded estimated nucleated cell counts. Sequenced by immunoSEQ multiplex PCR; TCRdb stores in-frame clones only, minus some. The D gene and trimming were derived from the DNA, and the V and J assignments and clone size from that table. The sample records about 310,000 clones, 70% to 90% being singletons. The CDR3 is 13 amino acids. Germline lookup yields CDR1 MDHEN and CDR2 SYDVKM. J lost 8 bases, V lost 5 bases, and 7 bases had no gene match. This sequence joins TRBV28 and TRBJ1-1, with 8 positions matching TRBD1. The sequenced material came from peripheral blood. The sequence derives from an older man with acute or convalescent COVID-19. DNA for the CDR3: TGTGCCAGCAGTCCCGGACAGGGCCCCGAAGCTTTCTTT. This codes for CASSPGQGPEAFF. The full variable domain, rest sourced from reference TRBV28 and TRBJ1-1, is DVKVTQSSRYLVKRTGEKVFLECVQDMDHENMFWYRQDPGLGLRLIYFSYDVKMKEKGDIPEGYSVSREKKERFSLILESASTNQTSMYLCASSPGQGPEAFFGQGTRLTVV.